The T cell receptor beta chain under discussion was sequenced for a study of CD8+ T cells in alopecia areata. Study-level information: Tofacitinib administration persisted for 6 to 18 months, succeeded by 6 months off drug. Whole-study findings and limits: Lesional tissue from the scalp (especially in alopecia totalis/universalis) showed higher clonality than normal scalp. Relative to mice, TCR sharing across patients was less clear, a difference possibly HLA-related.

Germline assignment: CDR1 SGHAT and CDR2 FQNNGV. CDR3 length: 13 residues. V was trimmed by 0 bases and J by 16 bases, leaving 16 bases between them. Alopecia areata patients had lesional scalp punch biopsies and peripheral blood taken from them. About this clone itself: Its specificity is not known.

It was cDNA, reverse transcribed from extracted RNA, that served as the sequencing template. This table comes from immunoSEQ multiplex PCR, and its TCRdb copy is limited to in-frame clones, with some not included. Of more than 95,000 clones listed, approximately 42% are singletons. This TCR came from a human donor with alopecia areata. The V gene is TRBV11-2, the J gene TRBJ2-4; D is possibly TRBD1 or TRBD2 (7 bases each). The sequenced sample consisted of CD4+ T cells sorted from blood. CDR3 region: CASSLELQGRDYF. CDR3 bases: TGTGCCAGCAGCTTAGAATTACAGGGGAGGGATTACTTC.